This T cell receptor (beta chain) comes out of a study of blood T cell repertoires in COVID-19 (dated by TCRdb to the early 2020s). In the study overall: Samples covering the acute and convalescent phases of COVID-19 were provided by collaborators in the United States, Italy and Spain. Samples were obtained from the ongoing ImmuneRACE study (first 160 participants) and from some 1,300 subjects provided by 6 global collaborators. Sample metadata almost always included a de-identified subject ID, COVID-19 status, age in years and sex. The prospective study material was composed of cDNA or gDNA derived from T cells, B-cell-depleted T cells, or PBMCs. Deeply sampled blood TCRbeta repertoires from subjects exposed to, actively infected with, or recovered from COVID-19 were included in the dataset. A freely available public database, intended as a resource for researchers studying the immune response to SARS-CoV-2, is where the repertoires were released. Where available, HLA class I and class II types were obtained from metadata supplied by the sample provider rather than from assay-based typing. The full study reports these points: The amount of clinical and demographic metadata varied by source and participant and was provided uncurated.

The collaborating institutions used their own protocols to collect whole blood in K2EDTA tubes. For TCRbeta analysis, collaborators shipped samples in one of three forms: frozen whole blood, isolated PBMCs, or DNA extracted from either of those sample types. As concerns this clone: Its antigen is not yet known. The sample holds no much larger clone one base away, and base qualities are not on file.

TCRbeta CDR3 regions were amplified from genomic DNA using the immunoSEQ Assay, a bias-controlled multiplex PCR. Concerning the study's data processing: The number of nucleated cells in each sample was estimated by amplification of reference gene primers within the assay. To quantify the absolute abundance of each unique TCRbeta CDR3 rearrangement, sequence reads were collapsed and filtered. Productive Simpson clonality was computed per sample as the square root of Simpson's diversity index over productive rearrangements. As stored in TCRdb, this immuneACCESS dataset retains in-frame rearrangements with V and J assigned. A fraction of the clones does not appear; measured against another copy, unresolved V genes explain less than half of the discrepancy, and the remainder lacks a known reason. That table supplies the V and J calls and clone size; D and trimming were determined from the DNA. This sample gives under 250,000 clones in total; about 85% of them show up just once. The ten largest clones take up 3% of the sample.

The specimen was peripheral blood. The source is a man between 18 and 29 years old with active or convalescent COVID-19.

The DNA reads as follows: TGTGCCAGCAGCCTTACTAGCGGGAGAGTTAAATCTGAAGAGACCCAGTACTTC. This translates into CASSLTSGRVKSEETQYF. The rearrangement combines TRBV7-2 with TRBJ2-5; 11 central bases correspond to TRBD2. From cysteine to phenylalanine, the CDR3 is 18 amino acids long. Only the CDR3 DNA stays, 54 bases, in frame from base 1. The germline V gene gives CDR1 as SGHTA and CDR2 as FQGNSA. V is pruned by 5 bases and J by 3 bases, leaving 14 bases of the junction without a gene match.